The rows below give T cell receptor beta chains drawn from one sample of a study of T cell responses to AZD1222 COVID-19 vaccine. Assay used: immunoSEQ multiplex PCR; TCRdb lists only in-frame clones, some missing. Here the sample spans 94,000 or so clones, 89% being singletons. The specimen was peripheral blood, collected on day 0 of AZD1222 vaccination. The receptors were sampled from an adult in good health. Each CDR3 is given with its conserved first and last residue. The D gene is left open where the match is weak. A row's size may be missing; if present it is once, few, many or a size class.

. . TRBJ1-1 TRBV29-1 CSVGRGGLDTEAFF TGCAGCGTTGGTCGCGGGGGTTTAGACACTGAAGCTTTCTTT
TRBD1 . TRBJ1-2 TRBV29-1 CSVAHSGTDTYAF TGCAGCGTTGCCCACTCCGGGACAGACACCTATGCCTTC
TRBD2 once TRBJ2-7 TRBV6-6 CASSYGGGAYEQYF TGTGCCAGCAGTTATGGCGGGGGGGCTTATGAGCAGTACTTC
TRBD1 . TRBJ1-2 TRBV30 CAWATGTNYGYTF TGTGCCTGGGCGACAGGGACTAACTATGGCTACACCTTC
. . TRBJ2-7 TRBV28 CASSQPAKQYF TGTGCCAGCAGTCAACCTGCCAAGCAGTACTTC
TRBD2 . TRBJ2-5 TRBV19 CASRRAGGLGETQYF TGTGCCAGTAGACGGGCGGGGGGACTTGGGGAGACCCAGTACTTC
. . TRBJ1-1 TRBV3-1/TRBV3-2 CASSQVTGEDTEAFF TGTGCCAGCAGCCAAGTGACAGGCGAGGACACTGAAGCTTTCTTT
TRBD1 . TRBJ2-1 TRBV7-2 CASSPGLGGEDEQFF TGTGCCAGCAGCCCTGGTCTAGGGGGCGAGGATGAGCAGTTCTTC
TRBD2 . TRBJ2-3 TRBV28 CASSLFGLAGASTDTQYF TGTGCCAGCAGTTTATTTGGACTAGCGGGGGCTAGCACAGATACGCAGTATTTT
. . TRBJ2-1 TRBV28 CASSLQGNNEQFF TGTGCCAGCAGTCTACAGGGAAACAATGAGCAGTTCTTC
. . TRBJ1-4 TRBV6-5 CASSYSKSPGVKLFF TGTGCCAGCAGTTACTCGAAGTCACCGGGGGTTAAACTGTTTTTT
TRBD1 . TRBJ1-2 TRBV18 CASSPGQGGGYTF TGTGCCAGCTCACCGGGACAGGGCGGCGGCTACACCTTC
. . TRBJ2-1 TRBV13 CASSLSGVDEQFF TGTGCCAGCAGCTTATCGGGGGTCGATGAGCAGTTCTTC
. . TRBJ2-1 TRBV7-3 CASSRLTGGPNEQFF TGTGCCAGCAGCCGACTAACGGGGGGCCCCAATGAGCAGTTCTTC
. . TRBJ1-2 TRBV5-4 CASSLYGVLGGYTF TGTGCCAGCAGCTTGTATGGAGTCCTGGGTGGCTACACCTTC
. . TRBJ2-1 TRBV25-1 CASKTPNEQFF TGTGCCAGCAAGACTCCAAATGAGCAGTTCTTC
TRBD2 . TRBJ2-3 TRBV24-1 CATSDPVAGTSTDTQYF TGTGCCACCAGTGATCCCGTAGCGGGTACTAGCACAGATACGCAGTATTTT
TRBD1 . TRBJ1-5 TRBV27 CASSGATGVGNQPQHF TGTGCCAGCAGTGGGGCGACAGGGGTAGGCAATCAGCCCCAGCATTTT
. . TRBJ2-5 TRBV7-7 CASSLPGQGAGETQYF TGTGCTAGCAGCCTCCCGGGTCAAGGGGCAGGGGAGACCCAGTACTTC
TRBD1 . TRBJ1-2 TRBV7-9 CASSLTGATNYGYTF TGTGCCAGCAGTCTAACAGGGGCTACCAACTATGGCTACACCTTC
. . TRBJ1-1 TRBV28 CASSSPARGGTTEAFF TGTGCCAGCAGTTCTCCCGCGAGGGGAGGGACCACTGAAGCTTTCTTT
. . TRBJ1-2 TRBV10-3 CAISESAGAGYTF TGTGCCATCAGTGAGTCGGCAGGGGCTGGCTACACCTTC
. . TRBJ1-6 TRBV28 CASSLSRGTGLNDNSPLHF TGTGCCAGCAGTTTAAGCCGGGGTACAGGGCTGAACGATAATTCACCCCTCCACTTT
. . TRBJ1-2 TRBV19 CASSSGGGNYGYTF TGTGCCAGTAGTAGTGGAGGGGGTAACTATGGCTACACCTTC
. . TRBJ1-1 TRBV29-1 CSVEDRAGRSPEAFF TGCAGCGTTGAAGATCGGGCAGGGCGAAGCCCTGAAGCTTTCTTT
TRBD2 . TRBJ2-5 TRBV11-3 CASSSSGGQETQYF TGTGCCAGCAGCTCTAGCGGGGGCCAAGAGACCCAGTACTTC
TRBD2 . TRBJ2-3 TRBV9 CASSVTGLAGTDTQYF TGTGCCAGCAGCGTAACCGGACTAGCGGGGACCGATACGCAGTATTTT
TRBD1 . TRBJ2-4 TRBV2 CASSDQGANIQYF TGTGCCAGCAGTGATCAGGGGGCGAACATTCAGTACTTC
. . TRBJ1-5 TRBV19 CASSMRQQVKNQPQHF TGTGCCAGTAGTATGCGGCAGCAGGTCAAGAATCAGCCCCAGCATTTT
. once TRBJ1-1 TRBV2 CATRRRSTEAFF TGTGCCACTCGGCGGAGGTCCACTGAAGCTTTCTTT
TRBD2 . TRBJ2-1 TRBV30 CAWRLAGTNEQFF TGTGCCTGGCGACTAGCGGGGACTAATGAGCAGTTCTTC
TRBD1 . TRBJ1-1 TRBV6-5 CASSRTGNTEAFF TGTGCCAGCAGTCGGACAGGGAACACTGAAGCTTTCTTT
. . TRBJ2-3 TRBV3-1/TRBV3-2 CASSQVGEDTQYF TGTGCCAGCAGCCAAGTAGGGGAAGATACGCAGTATTTT
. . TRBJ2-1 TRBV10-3 CAISESTDLGYNEQFF TGTGCCATCAGTGAGTCGACGGACCTGGGATACAATGAGCAGTTCTTC
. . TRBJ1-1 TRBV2 CASSASVEAFF TGTGCCAGCAGTGCATCCGTCGAAGCTTTCTTT
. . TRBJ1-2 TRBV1 CTSSQENPFYGYTF TGCACCAGCAGCCAAGAGAATCCTTTCTATGGCTACACCTTC
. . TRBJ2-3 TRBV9 CASSVEGGDSLLVDTQYF TGTGCCAGCAGCGTAGAAGGAGGTGACTCCCTACTAGTCGATACGCAGTATTTT
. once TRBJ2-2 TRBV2 CASSWTTSTVGGGELFF TGTGCCAGCAGTTGGACTACCTCTACGGTAGGCGGCGGGGAGCTGTTTTTT
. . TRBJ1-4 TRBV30 CAWSVLGYGEKLFF TGTGCCTGGAGTGTTTTGGGGTACGGTGAAAAACTGTTTTTT
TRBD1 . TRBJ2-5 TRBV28 CASSGRTGSTIRTQYF TGTGCCAGCAGCGGACGGACAGGAAGTACGATAAGGACCCAGTACTTC
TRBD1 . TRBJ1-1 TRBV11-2 CASSLRQGNTEAFF TGTGCCAGCAGCCTTAGACAGGGCAACACTGAAGCTTTCTTT
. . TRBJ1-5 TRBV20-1 CSASANGAANQPQHF TGCAGTGCTAGTGCAAACGGGGCAGCAAATCAGCCCCAGCATTTT
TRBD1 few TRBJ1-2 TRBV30 CAWNRLLDRGGYTF TGTGCCTGGAACCGCCTACTTGACAGGGGCGGCTACACCTTC
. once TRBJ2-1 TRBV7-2 CASSLVTRHNEQFF TGTGCCAGCAGCTTAGTGACTCGTCACAATGAGCAGTTCTTC
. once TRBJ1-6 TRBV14 CASASYTGSPLHF TGTGCCAGCGCCAGTTATACGGGCTCACCCCTCCACTTT
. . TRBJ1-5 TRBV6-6 CASTQSRQSNQPQHF TGTGCCAGCACCCAATCCCGACAGAGCAATCAGCCCCAGCATTTT
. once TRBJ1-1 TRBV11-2 CASSFRQNTEAFF TGTGCCAGCAGCTTTAGGCAGAACACTGAAGCTTTCTTT
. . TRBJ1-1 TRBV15 CATTSRGNTEAFF TGTGCCACTACCAGCCGTGGAAACACTGAAGCTTTCTTT
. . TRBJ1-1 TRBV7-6 CASSPRAVEAFF TGTGCCAGCAGTCCAAGGGCAGTTGAAGCTTTCTTT
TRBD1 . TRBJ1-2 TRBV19 CASSLGTGTGADGYTF TGTGCCAGTAGTTTAGGAACCGGGACAGGGGCGGATGGCTACACCTTC
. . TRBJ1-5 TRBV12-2 CASPLLGGQGIWGSQPQHF TGTGCAAGTCCCCTCTTGGGGGGACAGGGGATTTGGGGGAGTCAGCCCCAGCATTTT
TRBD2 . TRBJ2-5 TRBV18 CASSPPGGRGETQYF TGTGCCAGCTCACCACCGGGCGGGAGAGGAGAGACCCAGTACTTC
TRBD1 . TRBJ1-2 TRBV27 CASTTRDRPNYGYTF TGTGCCAGCACCACTCGGGACAGGCCTAACTATGGCTACACCTTC
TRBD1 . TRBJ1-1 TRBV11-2 CASSSPDRAPEAFF TGTGCCAGCAGCTCCCCGGACAGGGCCCCTGAAGCTTTCTTT
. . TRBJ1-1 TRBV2 CASQRSGGTEAFF TGTGCCAGTCAAAGGTCGGGGGGCACTGAAGCTTTCTTT